This T cell receptor beta chain was captured in a study of OX40 agonist ivuxolimab in advanced cancers. Study summary: A partial response was reached by three patients: one with hepatocellular carcinoma and two with cutaneous melanoma.

This CDR3 contains 17 residues. Assay used: immunoSEQ multiplex PCR; TCRdb lists only in-frame clones, some missing. The sample carries 65,000 to 95,000 clones, almost 90% recorded once. This TCR derives from an adult with an advanced solid tumor such as melanoma, head and neck, liver or kidney cancer. The specimen comprised CD4+ or CD8+ T cells sorted from blood, sampled in a trial of the OX40 agonist ivuxolimab. The J gene is TRBJ2-3, the V gene TRBV21-1; TRBD2 was called by the table and not checked on the DNA. TRBV21-1 is designated a pseudogene. The CDR3, as DNA: TGTGCCAGCAGCAAAGAGGCGGCTCCAGAACGTAGAGATACGCAGTATTTT. Translating it yields CASSKEAAPERRDTQYF.